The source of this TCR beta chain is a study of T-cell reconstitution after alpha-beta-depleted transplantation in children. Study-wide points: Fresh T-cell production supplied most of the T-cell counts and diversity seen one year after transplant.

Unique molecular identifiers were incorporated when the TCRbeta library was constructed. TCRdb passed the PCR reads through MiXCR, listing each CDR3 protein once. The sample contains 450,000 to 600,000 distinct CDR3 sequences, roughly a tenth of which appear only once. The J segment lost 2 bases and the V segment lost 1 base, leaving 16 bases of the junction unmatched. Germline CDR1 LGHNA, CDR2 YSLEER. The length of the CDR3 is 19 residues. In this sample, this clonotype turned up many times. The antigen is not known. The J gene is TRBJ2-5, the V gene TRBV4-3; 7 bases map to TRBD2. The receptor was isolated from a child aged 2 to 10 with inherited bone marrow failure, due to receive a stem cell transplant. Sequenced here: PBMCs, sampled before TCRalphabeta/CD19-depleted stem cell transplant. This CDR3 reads CASSQVGLGGGRLQETQYF. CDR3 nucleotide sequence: TGCGCCAGCAGCCAAGTGGGTCTAGGCGGGGGAAGACTGCAAGAGACCCAGTACTTC.